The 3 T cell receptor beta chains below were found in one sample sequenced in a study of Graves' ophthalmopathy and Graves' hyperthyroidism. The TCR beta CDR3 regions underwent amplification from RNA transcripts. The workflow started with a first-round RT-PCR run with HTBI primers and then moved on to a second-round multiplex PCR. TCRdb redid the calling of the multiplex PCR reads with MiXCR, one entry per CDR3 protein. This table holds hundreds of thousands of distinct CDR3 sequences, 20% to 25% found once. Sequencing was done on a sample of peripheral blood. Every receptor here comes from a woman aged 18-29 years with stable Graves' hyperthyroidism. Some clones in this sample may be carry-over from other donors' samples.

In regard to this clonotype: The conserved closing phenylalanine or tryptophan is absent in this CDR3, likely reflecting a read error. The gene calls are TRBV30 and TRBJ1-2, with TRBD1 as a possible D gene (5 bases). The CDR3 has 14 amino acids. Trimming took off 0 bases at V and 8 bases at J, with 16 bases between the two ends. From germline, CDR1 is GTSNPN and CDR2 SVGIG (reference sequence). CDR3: CAWSVKGSGGGYTS. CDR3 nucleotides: TGTGCCTGGAGTGTAAAGGGTAGCGGGGGGGGCTACACCTCC.

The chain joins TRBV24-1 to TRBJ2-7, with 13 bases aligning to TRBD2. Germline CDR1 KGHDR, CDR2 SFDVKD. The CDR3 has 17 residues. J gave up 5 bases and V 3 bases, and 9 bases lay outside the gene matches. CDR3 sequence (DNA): TGTGCCACCAGTGATCCGGGACTAGCGGGAAGGTCGGACGAGCAGTACTTC. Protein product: CATSDPGLAGRSDEQYF.

The CDR3 DNA is TGTGCCAGCAGTTACTCAGAAAGGCTGGGGACTGAAGCTTTCTTT. Translation: CASSYSERLGTEAFF. The chain carries TRBV6-5 and TRBJ1-1; D is undetermined. Germline lookup yields CDR1 MNHEY and CDR2 SVGAGI. CDR3 length: 15 residues. V was clipped by 0 bases and J by 5 bases, with 13 bases between them.